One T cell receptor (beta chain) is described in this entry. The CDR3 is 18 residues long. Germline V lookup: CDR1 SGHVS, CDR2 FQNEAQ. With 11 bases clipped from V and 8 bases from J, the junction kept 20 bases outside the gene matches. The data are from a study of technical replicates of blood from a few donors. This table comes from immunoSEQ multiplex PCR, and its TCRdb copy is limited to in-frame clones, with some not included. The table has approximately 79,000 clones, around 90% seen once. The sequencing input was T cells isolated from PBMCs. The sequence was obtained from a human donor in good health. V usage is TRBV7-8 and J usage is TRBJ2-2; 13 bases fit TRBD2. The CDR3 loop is CAYRRGRLAGGLSGELFF. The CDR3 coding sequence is TGTGCCTACCGTCGGGGTCGACTAGCGGGAGGCCTTTCGGGGGAGCTGTTTTTT.